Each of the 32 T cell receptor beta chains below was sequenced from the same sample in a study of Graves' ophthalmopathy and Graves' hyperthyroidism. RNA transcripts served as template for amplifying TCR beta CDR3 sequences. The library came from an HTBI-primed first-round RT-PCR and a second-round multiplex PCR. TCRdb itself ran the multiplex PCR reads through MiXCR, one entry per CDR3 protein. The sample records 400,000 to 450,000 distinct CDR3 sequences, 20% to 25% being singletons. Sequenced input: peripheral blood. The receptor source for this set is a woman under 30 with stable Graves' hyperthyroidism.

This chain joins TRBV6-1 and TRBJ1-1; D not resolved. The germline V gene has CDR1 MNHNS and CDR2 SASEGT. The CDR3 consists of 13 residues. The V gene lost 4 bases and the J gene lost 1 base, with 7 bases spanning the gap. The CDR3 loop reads CASSANGNTEAFF. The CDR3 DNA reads TGTGCCAGCAGTGCGAATGGGAACACTGAAGCTTTCTTT.

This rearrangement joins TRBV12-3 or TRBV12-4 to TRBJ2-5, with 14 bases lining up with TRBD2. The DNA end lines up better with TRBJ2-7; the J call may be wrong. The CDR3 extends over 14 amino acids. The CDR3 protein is CASRVGLAGGEQYF. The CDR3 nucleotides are TGTGCCAGCAGGGTAGGACTAGCGGGGGGCGAGCAGTACTTC.

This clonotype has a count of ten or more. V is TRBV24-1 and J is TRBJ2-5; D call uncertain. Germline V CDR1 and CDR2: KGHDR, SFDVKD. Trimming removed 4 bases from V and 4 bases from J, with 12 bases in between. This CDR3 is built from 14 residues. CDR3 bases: TGTGCCACCAGTGACCGGACGGGTCGAGAGACCCAGTACTTC. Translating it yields CATSDRTGRETQYF.

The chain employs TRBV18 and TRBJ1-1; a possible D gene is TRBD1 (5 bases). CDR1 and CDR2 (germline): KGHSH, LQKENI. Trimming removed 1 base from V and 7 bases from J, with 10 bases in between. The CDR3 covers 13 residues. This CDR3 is CASSPQDTIEAFF. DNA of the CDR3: TGTGCCAGCTCACCACAGGACACTATTGAAGCTTTCTTT.

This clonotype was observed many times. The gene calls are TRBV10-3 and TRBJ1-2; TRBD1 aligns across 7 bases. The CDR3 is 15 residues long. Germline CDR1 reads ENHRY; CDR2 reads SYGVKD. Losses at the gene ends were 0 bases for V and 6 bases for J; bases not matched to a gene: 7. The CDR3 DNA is TGTGCCATCAGTGAGTCGCGGACAGGACTGGATGGCTACACCTTC. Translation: CAISESRTGLDGYTF.

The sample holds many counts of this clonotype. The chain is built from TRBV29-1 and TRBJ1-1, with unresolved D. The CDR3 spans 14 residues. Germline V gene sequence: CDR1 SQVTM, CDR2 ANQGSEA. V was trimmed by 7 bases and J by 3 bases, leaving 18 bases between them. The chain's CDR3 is CSAMLVFGDTEAFF. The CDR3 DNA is TGCAGCGCGATGTTGGTTTTCGGGGACACTGAAGCTTTCTTT. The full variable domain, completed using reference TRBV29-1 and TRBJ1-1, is SAVISQKPSRDICQRGTSLTIQCQVDSQVTMMFWYRQQPGQSLTLIATANQGSEATYESGFVIDKFPISRPNLTFSTLTVSNMSPEDSSIYLCSAMLVFGDTEAFFGQGTRLTVV.

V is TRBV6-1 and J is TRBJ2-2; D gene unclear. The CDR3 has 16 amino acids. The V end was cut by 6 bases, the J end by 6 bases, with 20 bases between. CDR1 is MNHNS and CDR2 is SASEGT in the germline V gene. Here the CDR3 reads CASSPIFGFKSGELFF. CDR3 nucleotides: TGTGCCAGCAGCCCTATCTTCGGATTCAAGTCCGGGGAGCTGTTTTTT.

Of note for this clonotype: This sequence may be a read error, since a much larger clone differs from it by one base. The CDR3 sequence: CASGTCVYGYTF. The CDR3, as DNA: TGTGCCAGCGGGACATGCGTTTATGGCTACACCTTC. This sequence joins TRBV6-2 or TRBV6-3 and TRBJ1-2; tentatively, D is TRBD1 (6 bases). This CDR3 is built from 12 residues. The germline V and J ends were trimmed by 8 bases and 5 bases, with 12 bases remaining between them. Germline loops: CDR1 MNHEY, CDR2 SVGEGT.

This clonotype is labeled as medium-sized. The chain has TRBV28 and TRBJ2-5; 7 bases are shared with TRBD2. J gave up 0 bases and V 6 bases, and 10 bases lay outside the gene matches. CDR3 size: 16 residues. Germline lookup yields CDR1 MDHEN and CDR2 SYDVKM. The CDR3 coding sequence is TGTGCCAGCAGCAGGGAGGGGATACTCTACCAAGAGACCCAGTACTTC. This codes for CASSREGILYQETQYF.

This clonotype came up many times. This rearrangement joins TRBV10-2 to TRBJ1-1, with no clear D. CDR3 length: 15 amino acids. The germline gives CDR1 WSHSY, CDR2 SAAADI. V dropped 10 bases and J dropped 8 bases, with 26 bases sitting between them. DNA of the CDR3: TGCGCCATCAGAAGAGGGAGGGATCGCTCTGTAGAAGCTTTCTTT. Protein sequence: CAIRRGRDRSVEAFF.

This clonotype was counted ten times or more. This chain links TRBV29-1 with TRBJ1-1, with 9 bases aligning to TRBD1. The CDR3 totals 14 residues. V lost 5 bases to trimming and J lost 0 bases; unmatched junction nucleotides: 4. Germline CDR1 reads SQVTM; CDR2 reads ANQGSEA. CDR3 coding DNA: TGCAGCGTTCAGACAGGGGGGATGAACACTGAAGCTTTCTTT. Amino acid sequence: CSVQTGGMNTEAFF.

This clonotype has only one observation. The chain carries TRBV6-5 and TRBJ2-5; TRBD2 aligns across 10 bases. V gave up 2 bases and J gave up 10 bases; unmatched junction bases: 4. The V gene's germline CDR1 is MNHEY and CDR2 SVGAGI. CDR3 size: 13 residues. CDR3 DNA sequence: TGTGCCAGCAGTTACGGCCTAGCGGGAGTCCAGTACTTC. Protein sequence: CASSYGLAGVQYF.

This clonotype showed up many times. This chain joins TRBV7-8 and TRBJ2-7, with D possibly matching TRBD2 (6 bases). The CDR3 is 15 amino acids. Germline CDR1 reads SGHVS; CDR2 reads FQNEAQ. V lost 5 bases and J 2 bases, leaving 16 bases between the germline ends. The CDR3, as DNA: TGTGCCAGCAGCCGCGACCTTAGCGGAACCTACGAGCAGTACTTC. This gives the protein CASSRDLSGTYEQYF.

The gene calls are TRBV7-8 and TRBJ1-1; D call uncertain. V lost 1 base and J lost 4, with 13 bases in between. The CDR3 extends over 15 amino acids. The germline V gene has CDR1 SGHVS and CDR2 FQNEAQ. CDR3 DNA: TGTGCCAGCAGCTTAGATAGCGTAGGGCCCACTGAAGCTTTCTTT. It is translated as CASSLDSVGPTEAFF.

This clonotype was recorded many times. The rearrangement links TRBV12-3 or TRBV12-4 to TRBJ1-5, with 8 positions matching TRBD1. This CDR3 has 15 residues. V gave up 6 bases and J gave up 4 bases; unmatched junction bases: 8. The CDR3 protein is CASSMGQDINQPQHF. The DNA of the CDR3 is TGTGCCAGCAGCATGGGACAGGATATTAATCAGCCCCAGCATTTT.

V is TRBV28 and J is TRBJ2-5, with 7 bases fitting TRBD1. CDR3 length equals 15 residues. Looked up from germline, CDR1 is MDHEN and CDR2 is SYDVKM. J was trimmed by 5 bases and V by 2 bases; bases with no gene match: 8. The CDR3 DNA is TGTGCCAGCAGTTTACTTACAGGGGTTCGGGAGACCCAGTACTTC. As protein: CASSLLTGVRETQYF.

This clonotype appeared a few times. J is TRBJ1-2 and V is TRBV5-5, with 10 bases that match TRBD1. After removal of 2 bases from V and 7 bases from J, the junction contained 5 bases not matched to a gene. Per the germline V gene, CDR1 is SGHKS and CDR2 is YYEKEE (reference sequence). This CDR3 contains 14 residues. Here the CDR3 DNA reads TGTGCCAGCAGCTTCCCGGGACAGGGGCTTGGCTACACCTTC. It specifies CASSFPGQGLGYTF. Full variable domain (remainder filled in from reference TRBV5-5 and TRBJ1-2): DAGVTQSPTHLIKTRGQQVTLRCSPISGHKSVSWYQQVLGQGPQFIFQYYEKEERGRGNFPDRFSARQFPNYSSELNVNALLLGDSALYLCASSFPGQGLGYTFGSGTRLTVV.

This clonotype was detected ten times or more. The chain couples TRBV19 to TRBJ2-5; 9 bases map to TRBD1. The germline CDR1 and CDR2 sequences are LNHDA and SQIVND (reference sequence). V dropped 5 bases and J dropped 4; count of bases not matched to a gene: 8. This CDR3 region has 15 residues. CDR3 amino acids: CASSFSGQGRETQYF. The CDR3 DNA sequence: TGTGCCAGTAGTTTTTCGGGACAGGGAAGAGAGACCCAGTACTTC.

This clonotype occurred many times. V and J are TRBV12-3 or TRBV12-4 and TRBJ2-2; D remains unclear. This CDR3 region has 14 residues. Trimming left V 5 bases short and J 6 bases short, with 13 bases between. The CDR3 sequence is CASSPPVRAGELFF. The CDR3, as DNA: TGTGCCAGCAGTCCACCGGTTAGAGCCGGGGAGCTGTTTTTT.

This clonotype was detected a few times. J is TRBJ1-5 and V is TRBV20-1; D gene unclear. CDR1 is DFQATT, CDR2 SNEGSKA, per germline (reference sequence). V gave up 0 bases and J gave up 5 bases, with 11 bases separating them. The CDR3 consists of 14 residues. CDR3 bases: TGCAGTGCTAGAGATCCAATTGGGGATCAGCCCCAGCATTTT. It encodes CSARDPIGDQPQHF.

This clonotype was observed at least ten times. The CDR3 DNA follows: TGTGCCAGCAGTTTAGCGGTTGGGCTACCCCAGCATTTT. Its protein product is CASSLAVGLPQHF. This rearrangement joins TRBV12-3 or TRBV12-4 to TRBJ1-5; D unclear. The CDR3 is made up of 13 amino acids. V lost 0 bases to trimming and J lost 10 bases, with 10 bases between them.

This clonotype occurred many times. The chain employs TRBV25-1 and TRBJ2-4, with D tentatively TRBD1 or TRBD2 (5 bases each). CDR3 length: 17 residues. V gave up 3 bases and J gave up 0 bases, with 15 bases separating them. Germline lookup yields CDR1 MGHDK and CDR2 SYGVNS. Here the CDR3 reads CASSDSFGDLAKNIQYF. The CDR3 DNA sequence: TGTGCCAGCAGTGATTCCTTTGGGGACCTAGCCAAAAACATTCAGTACTTC.

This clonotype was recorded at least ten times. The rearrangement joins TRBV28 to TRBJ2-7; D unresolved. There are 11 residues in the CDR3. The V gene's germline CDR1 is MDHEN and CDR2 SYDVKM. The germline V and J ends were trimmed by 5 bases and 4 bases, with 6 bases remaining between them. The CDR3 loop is CASSDRYEQYF. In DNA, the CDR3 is TGTGCCAGCAGTGACCGGTACGAGCAGTACTTC. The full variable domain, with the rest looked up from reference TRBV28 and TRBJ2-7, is DVKVTQSSRYLVKRTGEKVFLECVQDMDHENMFWYRQDPGLGLRLIYFSYDVKMKEKGDIPEGYSVSREKKERFSLILESASTNQTSMYLCASSDRYEQYFGPGTRLTVT.

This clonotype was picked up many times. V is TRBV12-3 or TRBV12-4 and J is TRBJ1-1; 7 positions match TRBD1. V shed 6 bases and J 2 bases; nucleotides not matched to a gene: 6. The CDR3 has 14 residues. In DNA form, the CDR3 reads TGTGCCAGCAGACGAACAGGGGTAAACACTGAAGCTTTCTTT. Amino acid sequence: CASRRTGVNTEAFF.

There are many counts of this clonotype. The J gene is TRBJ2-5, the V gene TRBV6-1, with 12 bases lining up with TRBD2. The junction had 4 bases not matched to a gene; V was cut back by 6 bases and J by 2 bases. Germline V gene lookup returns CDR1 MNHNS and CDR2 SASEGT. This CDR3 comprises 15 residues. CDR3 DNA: TGTGCCAGCAGCGGACTAGCGGGGCCACAAGAGACCCAGTACTTC. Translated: CASSGLAGPQETQYF.

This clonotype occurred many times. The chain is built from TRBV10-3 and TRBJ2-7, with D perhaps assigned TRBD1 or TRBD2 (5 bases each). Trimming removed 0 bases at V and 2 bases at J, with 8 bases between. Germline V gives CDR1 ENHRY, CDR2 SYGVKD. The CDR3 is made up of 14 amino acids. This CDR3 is CAISESEGTYEQYF. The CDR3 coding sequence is TGTGCCATCAGTGAGTCAGAGGGGACCTACGAGCAGTACTTC.

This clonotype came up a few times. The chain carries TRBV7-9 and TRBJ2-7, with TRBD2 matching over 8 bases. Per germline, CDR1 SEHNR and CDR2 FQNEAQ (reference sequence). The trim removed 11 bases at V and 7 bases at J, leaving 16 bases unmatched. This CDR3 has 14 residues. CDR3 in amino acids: CAVGAGGPVREQYF. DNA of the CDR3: TGTGCCGTAGGTGCGGGAGGACCTGTTCGGGAGCAGTACTTC.

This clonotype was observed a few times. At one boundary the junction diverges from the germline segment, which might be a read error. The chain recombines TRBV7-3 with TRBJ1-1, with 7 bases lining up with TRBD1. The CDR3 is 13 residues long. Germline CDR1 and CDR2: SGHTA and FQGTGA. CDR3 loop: CASSLTGHTEACF. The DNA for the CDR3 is TGTGCCAGCAGCCTGACAGGGCACACTGAAGCTTGCTTT.

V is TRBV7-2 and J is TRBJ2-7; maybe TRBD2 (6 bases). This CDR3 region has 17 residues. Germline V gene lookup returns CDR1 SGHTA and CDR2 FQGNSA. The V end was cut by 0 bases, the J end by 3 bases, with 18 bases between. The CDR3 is CASSLAVLAETIYEQYF. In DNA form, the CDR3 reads TGTGCCAGCAGCTTAGCAGTGTTAGCGGAAACTATCTACGAGCAGTACTTC.

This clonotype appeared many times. CDR3 bases: TGTGCCAGCAGCCAAGAAAGGCGCCTCACAGATACGCAGTATTTT. It is translated as CASSQERRLTDTQYF. The chain joins TRBV4-2 to TRBJ2-3; D is unresolved. Trimming left V 0 bases short and J 2 bases short, with 9 bases between. The CDR3 has 15 amino acids. From germline, CDR1 is LGHNA and CDR2 YNFKEQ.

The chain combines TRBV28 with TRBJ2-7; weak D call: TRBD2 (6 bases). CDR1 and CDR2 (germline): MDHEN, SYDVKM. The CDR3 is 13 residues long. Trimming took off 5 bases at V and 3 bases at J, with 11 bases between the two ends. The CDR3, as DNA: TGTGCCAGCAGTCTAAGCGGGCTCTACGAGCAGTACTTC. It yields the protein CASSLSGLYEQYF.

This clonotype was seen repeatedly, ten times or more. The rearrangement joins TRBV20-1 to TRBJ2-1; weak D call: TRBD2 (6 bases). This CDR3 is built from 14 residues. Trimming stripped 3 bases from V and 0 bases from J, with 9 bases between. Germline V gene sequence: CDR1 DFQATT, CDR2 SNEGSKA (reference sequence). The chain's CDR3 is CSASLGGSYNEQFF. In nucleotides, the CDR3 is TGCAGTGCTAGTCTGGGGGGCTCCTACAATGAGCAGTTCTTC.